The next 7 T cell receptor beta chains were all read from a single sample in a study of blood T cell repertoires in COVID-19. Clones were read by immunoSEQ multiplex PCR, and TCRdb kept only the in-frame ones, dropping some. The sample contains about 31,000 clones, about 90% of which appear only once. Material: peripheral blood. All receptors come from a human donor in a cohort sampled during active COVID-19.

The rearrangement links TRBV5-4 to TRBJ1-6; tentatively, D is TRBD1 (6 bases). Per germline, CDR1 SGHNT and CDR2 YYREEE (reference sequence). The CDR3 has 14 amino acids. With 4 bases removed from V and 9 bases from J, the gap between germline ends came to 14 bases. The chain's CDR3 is CASSPDRFLSPLHF. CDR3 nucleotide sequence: TGTGCCAGCAGCCCGGACAGATTTCTTTCACCCCTCCACTTT.

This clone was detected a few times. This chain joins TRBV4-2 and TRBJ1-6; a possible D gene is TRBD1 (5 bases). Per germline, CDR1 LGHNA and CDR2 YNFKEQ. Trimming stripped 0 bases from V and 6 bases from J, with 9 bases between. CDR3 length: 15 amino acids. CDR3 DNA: TGTGCCAGCAGCCAAGAGGCAGGGATTAATTCACCCCTCCACTTT. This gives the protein CASSQEAGINSPLHF.

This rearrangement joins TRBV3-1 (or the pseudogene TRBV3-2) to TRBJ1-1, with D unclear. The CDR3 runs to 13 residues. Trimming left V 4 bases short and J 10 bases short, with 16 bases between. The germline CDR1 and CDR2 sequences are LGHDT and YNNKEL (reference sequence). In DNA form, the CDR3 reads TGTGCCAGCAGCCGGAAGGAGGATTTAGGAGCTTTCTTT. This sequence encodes CASSRKEDLGAFF.

The CDR3 sequence is CASSTQPGQLITDTQYF. CDR3 coding DNA: TGCGCCAGCAGCACGCAACCGGGACAACTAATCACAGATACGCAGTATTTT. This chain links TRBV5-1 with TRBJ2-3; D is perhaps TRBD1 (6 bases). V was clipped by 4 bases and J by 2 bases, with 20 bases between them. Germline CDR1 is SGHRS and CDR2 is YFSETQ. This CDR3 has 17 amino acids.

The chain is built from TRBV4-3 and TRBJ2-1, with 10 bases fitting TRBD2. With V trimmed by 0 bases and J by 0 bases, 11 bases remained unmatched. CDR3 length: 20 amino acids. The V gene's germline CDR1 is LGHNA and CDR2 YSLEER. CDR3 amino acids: CASSQEKLTSGLSSYNEQFF. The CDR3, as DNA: TGCGCCAGCAGCCAAGAGAAGTTGACTAGCGGGCTGAGCTCCTACAATGAGCAGTTCTTC.

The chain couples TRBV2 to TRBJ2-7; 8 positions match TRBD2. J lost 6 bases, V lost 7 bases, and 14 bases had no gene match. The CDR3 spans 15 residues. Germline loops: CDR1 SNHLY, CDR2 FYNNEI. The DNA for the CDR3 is TGTGCCAGCACTATAACCGGGACTAGTATCTTCGAGCAGTACGTC. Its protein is CASTITGTSIFEQYV.

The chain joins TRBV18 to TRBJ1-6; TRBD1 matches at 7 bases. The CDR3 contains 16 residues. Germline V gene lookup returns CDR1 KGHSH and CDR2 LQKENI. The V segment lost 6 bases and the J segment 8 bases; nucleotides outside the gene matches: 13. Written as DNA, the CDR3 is TGTGCCAGCTCCACAATAGGGGGCGTGGGTGATTCACCCCTCCACTTT. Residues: CASSTIGGVGDSPLHF. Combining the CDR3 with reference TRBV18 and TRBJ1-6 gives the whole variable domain NAGVMQNPRHLVRRRGQEARLRCSPMKGHSHVYWYRQLPEEGLKFMVYLQKENIIDESGMPKERFSAEFPKEGPSILRIQQVVRGDSAAYFCASSTIGGVGDSPLHFGNGTRLTVT.